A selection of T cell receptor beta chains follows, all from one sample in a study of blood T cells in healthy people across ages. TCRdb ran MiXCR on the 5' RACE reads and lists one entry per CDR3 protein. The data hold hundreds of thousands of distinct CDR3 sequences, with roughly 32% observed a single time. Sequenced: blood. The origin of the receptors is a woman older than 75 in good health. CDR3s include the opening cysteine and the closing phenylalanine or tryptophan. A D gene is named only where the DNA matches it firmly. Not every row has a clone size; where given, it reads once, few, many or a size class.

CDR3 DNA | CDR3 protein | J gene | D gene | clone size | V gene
TGTGCCAGCGGGGCACTAGCGGGTATATACAATGAGCAGTACTTC | CASGALAGIYNEQYF | TRBJ2-7 | TRBD2 | few | TRBV6-2/TRBV6-3
TGCAGTGCTAGAGTACGTGCTAACTATGGCTACACCTTC | CSARVRANYGYTF | TRBJ1-2 | NA | many | TRBV20-1
TGTGCCAGCAGCCTCAGGAAATTCGAAGCTTTCTTT | CASSLRKFEAFF | TRBJ1-1 | NA | many | TRBV13
TGTGCCAGCAGTGGACAGGGGGCGAGCTCCTACGGGCAGTACTTC | CASSGQGASSYGQYF | TRBJ2-7 | TRBD1 | NA | TRBV6-5
TGCAGTGCCAGCTTAAAGGGAGAGGTTGGACAGCCCCAGCATTTT | CSASLKGEVGQPQHF | TRBJ1-5 | NA | NA | TRBV20-1
TGCAGCGTCCCGACCGGGACAGAAGAGACCCAGTACTTC | CSVPTGTEETQYF | TRBJ2-5 | TRBD1 | many | TRBV29-1
TGTGCCAGCAGTCCTTTGGCGGGGGCTCCCTCCTACAATGAGCAGTTCTTC | CASSPLAGAPSYNEQFF | TRBJ2-1 | NA | many | TRBV6-2/TRBV6-3
TGTGCCAGCACCATAGGACAGTTCTACGAGCAGTACTTC | CASTIGQFYEQYF | TRBJ2-7 | NA | many | TRBV6-6
TGTGCCAGCAGCGTAGGGGCGGACGCGAACACCGGGGAGCTGTTTTTT | CASSVGADANTGELFF | TRBJ2-2 | NA | NA | TRBV9
TGTGCCAGCAGAAGGGGACAGGGATTAAGCCGCAATCAGCCCCAGCATTTT | CASRRGQGLSRNQPQHF | TRBJ1-5 | TRBD1 | NA | TRBV6-2/TRBV6-3
TGTGCCAGCAGTTCCAAACCTCCGGGACAGCGGAATGAAAAACTGTTTTTT | CASSSKPPGQRNEKLFF | TRBJ1-4 | TRBD1 | NA | TRBV6-5
TGTGCCAGCAGCTTAGACGGGGGGACAGCCGAGCAGTACTTC | CASSLDGGTAEQYF | TRBJ2-7 | NA | many | TRBV7-9
TGTGCCAGCAGCTCTTATACTGGGGCCAACGTCCTGACTTTC | CASSSYTGANVLTF | TRBJ2-6 | NA | many | TRBV5-5
TGTGCCAGCACCTTTCGAAGCTCCTATAATTCACCCCTCCACTTT | CASTFRSSYNSPLHF | TRBJ1-6 | NA | many | TRBV6-1
TGTGCCAGCAGGGCAGCATCAGGGACGGAGTACGAGCAGTACTTC | CASRAASGTEYEQYF | TRBJ2-7 | NA | NA | TRBV7-2
TGCGCCAGCAGCTTGGGCAGGGCCTCCTACAATGAGCAGTTCTTC | CASSLGRASYNEQFF | TRBJ2-1 | NA | NA | TRBV5-1
TGCGCCAGCAGCTTGTTCGGGACAGGGGGCTCGAATGGCTACACCTTC | CASSLFGTGGSNGYTF | TRBJ1-2 | TRBD1 | many | TRBV5-1
TGTGCCAGCATGGCTCAGGGCAGGGGGCGCGGGAATGAGCAGTTCTTC | CASMAQGRGRGNEQFF | TRBJ2-1 | TRBD1 | NA | TRBV6-2/TRBV6-3
TGCAGTGCCCAGGACCGCCCCGAACCCAATCAGCCCCAGCATTTT | CSAQDRPEPNQPQHF | TRBJ1-5 | NA | many | TRBV20-1
TGCAGCGTGAGAGGTGGTGAGAATCAGCCCCAGCATTTT | CSVRGGENQPQHF | TRBJ1-5 | NA | NA | TRBV29-1
TGTGCCAGAACTTCCGGGGGTTCTAGGAGGGGTGAGCAGTTCTTC | CARTSGGSRRGEQFF | TRBJ2-1 | NA | few | TRBV2
TGTGCCAGCAGCTTAGGACAGGCGGGGGAGACCCAGTACTTC | CASSLGQAGETQYF | TRBJ2-5 | NA | many | TRBV7-9
TGTGCCAGCAGCCGCGTGACAGGATCCTACGAGCAGTACTTC | CASSRVTGSYEQYF | TRBJ2-7 | NA | NA | TRBV7-9
TGTGCCATCAGGGCCGCGACAGGAAGCTCCTACAATGAGCAGTTCTTC | CAIRAATGSSYNEQFF | TRBJ2-1 | NA | many | TRBV10-3
TGTGCCAGCGCTACGTCTGGGGCCAACGTCCTGACTTTC | CASATSGANVLTF | TRBJ2-6 | NA | many | TRBV12-3/TRBV12-4
TGCAGTGCTAGTCCGGGGGTAGGCAATCAGCCCCAGCATTTT | CSASPGVGNQPQHF | TRBJ1-5 | NA | few | TRBV20-1
TGTGCCAGCAGTTCGACAATACCGGGACCAGCTAGAGAGCAGTACTTC | CASSSTIPGPAREQYF | TRBJ2-7 | NA | many | TRBV28
TGTGCCAACAGTTTAGGGGGCGCGAAGAGGTATGGCTACACCTTC | CANSLGGAKRYGYTF | TRBJ1-2 | TRBD1 | few | TRBV12-3/TRBV12-4
TGCGCCAGCAGCCTAGGGACATTTTCCTACAATGAGCAGTTCTTC | CASSLGTFSYNEQFF | TRBJ2-1 | NA | many | TRBV5-1
TGCGCCAGCAGCTTGAGCCCCGCGGGGGCTGGGGCCAACGTCCTGACTTTC | CASSLSPAGAGANVLTF | TRBJ2-6 | TRBD2 | NA | TRBV5-1
TGTGCCATCAGTGAGTTCGGGACGGACGAGCAGTACTTC | CAISEFGTDEQYF | TRBJ2-7 | NA | NA | TRBV10-3
TGTGCCAGCAGCGTAAACCCTGGGACGAATCGGAATGAGCAGTTCTTC | CASSVNPGTNRNEQFF | TRBJ2-1 | NA | many | TRBV9
TGCAGTGCTAGAGGACAGGGGGCTGCCAAAAACATTCAGTACTTC | CSARGQGAAKNIQYF | TRBJ2-4 | TRBD1 | once | TRBV20-1
TGTGCCAGCAGACTTCGACAGGGGCGCGACGAGCAGTACTTC | CASRLRQGRDEQYF | TRBJ2-7 | TRBD1 | NA | TRBV6-6
TGTGCCAGCAGCCAAGGAGGGGTCTACTACGAGCAGTACTTC | CASSQGGVYYEQYF | TRBJ2-7 | NA | many | TRBV3-1
TGTGCCAGCAGTTTATCGGTCAGGGTCTATAATTCACCCCTCCACTTT | CASSLSVRVYNSPLHF | TRBJ1-6 | NA | many | TRBV27
TGTGCCAGTAGTATTTGGGACAATGAGCAGTTCTTC | CASSIWDNEQFF | TRBJ2-1 | NA | few | TRBV19
TGTGCCAGCAGTCCCCACGGTTCGAACACTGAAGCTTTCTTT | CASSPHGSNTEAFF | TRBJ1-1 | NA | few | TRBV27
TGTGCCAGTAGTATAGATGCCCTGGGGTTTATAGTCTACAATGAGCAGTTCTTC | CASSIDALGFIVYNEQFF | TRBJ2-1 | NA | few | TRBV19
TGTGCGGCCGGACAGTCCCTCGGAAACACCATATATTTT | CAAGQSLGNTIYF | TRBJ1-3 | NA | few | TRBV7-9
TGTGCCAGCAGCTTAGTGGGGCGGGGGGGAACCTACGAGCAGTACTTC | CASSLVGRGGTYEQYF | TRBJ2-7 | TRBD2 | few | TRBV7-2
TGTGCCAGCAGCTTAGTTACTACAGGGGCGAACACTGAAGCTTTCTTT | CASSLVTTGANTEAFF | TRBJ1-1 | TRBD1 | NA | TRBV7-9
TGTGCCAGCAGTTACTCGGGACAGGGAAATTCACCCCTCCACTTT | CASSYSGQGNSPLHF | TRBJ1-6 | TRBD1 | NA | TRBV6-5
TGTGCCTGGGGGGACAGGGGTAATGAGCAGTTCTTC | CAWGDRGNEQFF | TRBJ2-1 | TRBD1 | many | TRBV30
TGTGCCAGCAGTTACACCGGGACTAGCGGGAAATTGTACGAGCAGTACTTC | CASSYTGTSGKLYEQYF | TRBJ2-7 | TRBD2 | NA | TRBV6-2/TRBV6-3
TGTGCCAGCAGCTTAGCATCCGACCGGGGCTCCTACGAGCAGTACTTC | CASSLASDRGSYEQYF | TRBJ2-7 | NA | many | TRBV7-2
TGTGCCTGGAGTTCCCTCAGCGATGGTGAGCAGTTCTTC | CAWSSLSDGEQFF | TRBJ2-1 | NA | many | TRBV30
TGCAGTCCCGCGAACACTGAAGCTTTCTTT | CSPANTEAFF | TRBJ1-1 | NA | NA | TRBV20-1
TGTGCCAGTAGTGACAGGGGAGCTGATACGCAGTATTTT | CASSDRGADTQYF | TRBJ2-3 | TRBD1 | NA | TRBV19
TGCAGTGCTAGAGTTGGAGGACACACTGAAGCTTTCTTT | CSARVGGHTEAFF | TRBJ1-1 | NA | NA | TRBV20-1
TGTGCCAGCAGCCCTAGCGGCGGGGGGTTCCTTGATACGCAGTATTTT | CASSPSGGGFLDTQYF | TRBJ2-3 | TRBD2 | many | TRBV7-2